Listed below are T cell receptor beta chains from one sample, sequenced in a study of post-analysis software for immune sequencing data. TCRdb used MiXCR to reprocess the PCR reads, holding one entry per CDR3 protein. The data contain 400,000 to 500,000 distinct CDR3 sequences, approximately 37% of them seen just once; the ten biggest clones take up approximately 7.6%. The sequencing sample was made of blood. The receptors were sampled from a girl aged 2-10 years with multiple sclerosis. Both conserved end residues are part of each CDR3. Each record gives: J gene, clone size, D gene, V gene, CDR3 DNA, CDR3 protein. A D gene is named only where the DNA matches it firmly. Clone sizes are given selectively: once, few, many, or a class where the clone is expanded.

J gene: TRBJ2-1; clone size: few; D gene: .; V gene: TRBV12-3/TRBV12-4; CDR3 DNA: TGTGCCAGCAGTAGGGGGGAGGGCTGGGAGCAGTTCTTC; CDR3 protein: CASSRGEGWEQFF
J gene: TRBJ2-7; clone size: .; D gene: TRBD1; V gene: TRBV20-1; CDR3 DNA: TGCAGTGCTACCGGGACAGGGGGTGACAAGCAGTACTTC; CDR3 protein: CSATGTGGDKQYF
J gene: TRBJ1-5; clone size: .; D gene: TRBD1; V gene: TRBV29-1; CDR3 DNA: TGCAGCGTGGCTGACAGGGACCGCAATCAGCCCCAGCATTTT; CDR3 protein: CSVADRDRNQPQHF
J gene: TRBJ2-7; clone size: many; D gene: TRBD1; V gene: TRBV5-1; CDR3 DNA: TGCGCCAGCAGCTTGGCCCCGACAGGGGGCCCCTACGAGCAGTACTTC; CDR3 protein: CASSLAPTGGPYEQYF
J gene: TRBJ2-7; clone size: few; D gene: TRBD2; V gene: TRBV20-1; CDR3 DNA: TGCAGTGCTAGAGAACTAGCGGGGGGGCCCTCCTACGAGCAGTACTTC; CDR3 protein: CSARELAGGPSYEQYF
J gene: TRBJ1-2; clone size: few; D gene: .; V gene: TRBV18; CDR3 DNA: TGTGCCAGCTCACCACGCCAGGAGCCCATCGGCTACACCTTC; CDR3 protein: CASSPRQEPIGYTF
J gene: TRBJ2-5; clone size: few; D gene: TRBD2; V gene: TRBV7-2; CDR3 DNA: TGTGCCAGCAGCTTTAGCGGGGGCTACCAAGAGACCCAGTACTTC; CDR3 protein: CASSFSGGYQETQYF
J gene: TRBJ2-7; clone size: few; D gene: .; V gene: TRBV6-2/TRBV6-3; CDR3 DNA: TGTGCCAGCAGACAACCCGCGATAGACTACGAGCAGTACTTC; CDR3 protein: CASRQPAIDYEQYF
J gene: TRBJ1-2; clone size: once; D gene: .; V gene: TRBV12-3/TRBV12-4; CDR3 DNA: TGTGCCAGCAAGTCCCCAGATGGCTACACCTTC; CDR3 protein: CASKSPDGYTF
J gene: TRBJ2-1; clone size: few; D gene: TRBD2; V gene: TRBV12-3/TRBV12-4; CDR3 DNA: TGTGCCAGCAGTTTCGGACTAGCTGTGGACAATGAGCAGTTCTTC; CDR3 protein: CASSFGLAVDNEQFF
J gene: TRBJ2-1; clone size: few; D gene: TRBD1; V gene: TRBV5-1; CDR3 DNA: TGCGCCAGCAGACCGGACAGGGGCCTTATTTCTGAGCAGTTCTTC; CDR3 protein: CASRPDRGLISEQFF
J gene: TRBJ1-2; clone size: few; D gene: .; V gene: TRBV6-1; CDR3 DNA: TGTGCCAGCAGTGAAGTTCATGGCTACACCTTC; CDR3 protein: CASSEVHGYTF
J gene: TRBJ1-1; clone size: .; D gene: .; V gene: TRBV12-3/TRBV12-4; CDR3 DNA: TGTGCCAGCAGCACGACAGAGAACACTGAAGCTTTCTTT; CDR3 protein: CASSTTENTEAFF
J gene: TRBJ2-7; clone size: .; D gene: .; V gene: TRBV28; CDR3 DNA: TGTGCCAGCAGCCGACAGGTCATGCAGCAGTACTTC; CDR3 protein: CASSRQVMQQYF
J gene: TRBJ2-1; clone size: .; D gene: .; V gene: TRBV2; CDR3 DNA: TGTGCCAGCAGTGAACCCGTAGTTAGGCAGTTCTTC; CDR3 protein: CASSEPVVRQFF
J gene: TRBJ2-1; clone size: few; D gene: TRBD1; V gene: TRBV28; CDR3 DNA: TGTGCCAGCAGGGACAGGGGGACTGACAATGAGCAGTTCTTC; CDR3 protein: CASRDRGTDNEQFF
J gene: TRBJ1-2; clone size: .; D gene: .; V gene: TRBV24-1; CDR3 DNA: TGTGCCACCGGTCATGACTATGGCTACACCTTC; CDR3 protein: CATGHDYGYTF
J gene: TRBJ2-5; clone size: .; D gene: TRBD2; V gene: TRBV10-3; CDR3 DNA: TGTGCCAGCTCGCCTAGCGGGGGCCTTCAAGAGACCCAGTACTTC; CDR3 protein: CASSPSGGLQETQYF
J gene: TRBJ2-3; clone size: once; D gene: TRBD2; V gene: TRBV12-3/TRBV12-4; CDR3 DNA: TGTGCCAGCAGTGCCAGCGCTCGTGCGGGAGGTGATACGCAGTATTTT; CDR3 protein: CASSASARAGGDTQYF
J gene: TRBJ2-6; clone size: .; D gene: .; V gene: TRBV29-1; CDR3 DNA: TGCAGCGTTGTGGATGGCTCTGGGGCCAACGTCCTGACTTTC; CDR3 protein: CSVVDGSGANVLTF
J gene: TRBJ2-1; clone size: few; D gene: .; V gene: TRBV7-6; CDR3 DNA: TGTGCCAGCAGTTCCATTGTAAGGGAGCAGTTCTTC; CDR3 protein: CASSSIVREQFF
J gene: TRBJ2-5; clone size: .; D gene: TRBD1; V gene: TRBV28; CDR3 DNA: TGTGCCAGCAGTCCCACCGGGACAGGGATCCGGGAGACCCAGTACTTC; CDR3 protein: CASSPTGTGIRETQYF
J gene: TRBJ1-5; clone size: few; D gene: .; V gene: TRBV2; CDR3 DNA: TGTGCCAGCATGAACAGTGAGAATCAGCCCCAGCATTTT; CDR3 protein: CASMNSENQPQHF